This T cell receptor (beta chain) was recovered during a study of shared clonotypes between healthy human individuals. The study, taken as a whole, reports: Limited genetic and exposure-history diversity came from having few donors.

The germline gives CDR1 GTSNPN, CDR2 SVGIG (reference sequence). There are 11 residues in the CDR3. Trimming shortened V by 0 bases and J by 7 bases, and 6 bases separated the two germline ends. As to this clone: Its antigen is currently unknown.

Sequencing used immunoSEQ multiplex PCR; TCRdb keeps in-frame clones, though not all of them. This table has hundreds of thousands of clones, 70% to 80% appearing once. The sample taken for sequencing was PBMCs. This chain links TRBV30 with TRBJ1-2; D is unresolved. The sequence was collected from a woman between 40 and 50 years old in good health. Some clones in this sample may be carry-over from other donors' samples. Here the CDR3 DNA reads TGTGCCTGGAGTGTACTTCTTGGCTACACCTTC. This sequence encodes CAWSVLLGYTF.